A single sample gave rise to the 10 T cell receptor beta chains below, sequenced in a study of T cells in women clearing cervical HPV infection. TCRdb's copy holds only in-frame clones and misses some; the assay was immunoSEQ multiplex PCR. In total, the table holds some 30,000 clones. Sequenced input: blood buffy coat. The receptor source for this set is a woman aged 18-70 years with a cervical HPV16 infection that either progressed to CIN3+ or cleared (not recorded which).

Notes on this clone: The sequenced fragment ends 3 residues before the CDR3 boundary, so the rest is inferred from the germline J gene. This rearrangement joins TRBV10-2 to TRBJ2-1; 8 bases are shared with TRBD1. Germline trimming cut 6 bases from V and 8 bases from J; bases unmatched to any gene: 12. The germline CDR1 and CDR2 sequences are WSHSY and SAAADI. This CDR3 region has 15 residues. CDR3 sequence: CASSEGQGVGHEQFF. Incomplete CDR3 DNA: TGCGCCAGCAGCGAAGGACAGGGTGTAGGTCATGAG.

Partial CDR3 DNA: TGCAGCGCTCACGAGTGGGCAGGGAACACTGAA. Translation gives CSAHEWAGNTE. The complete CDR3 sequence is CSAHEWAGNTEAFF. The chain has TRBV29-1 and TRBJ1-1; D is ambiguous. The read ends 3 residues early relative to the CDR3; the germline J gene fills the gap. The CDR3 runs 14 residues. CDR1 and CDR2 from the germline V gene are SQVTM and ANQGSEA. The V and J ends lost 7 bases and 1 base respectively, with 16 bases between them.

Points on this clone: Read sequence stops 3 residues before the CDR3 end, and the germline J gene provides the missing end. The gene calls are TRBV7-8 and TRBJ2-7; TRBD1 matches 8 bases. After removal of 5 bases from V and 2 bases from J, the junction contained 8 bases not matched to a gene. This CDR3 spans 15 amino acids. Germline CDR1 SGHVS, CDR2 FQNEAQ. CDR3 amino acids: CASSRRGQDPYEQYF. The CDR3 bases that were read are TGTGCCAGCAGCCGGAGGGGACAGGACCCCTACGAG.

As concerns this clone: The CDR3 end lies 3 residues beyond the end of the read and is filled in from the germline J gene. This rearrangement joins TRBV20-1 to TRBJ1-1, with 8 bases fitting TRBD1. Germline-derived CDR1 and CDR2 are DFQATT and SNEGSKA (reference sequence). This CDR3 comprises 14 residues. CDR3 residues: CSARNPDREERAFF. CDR3 bases read: TGCAGTGCCCGAAACCCGGACAGGGAGGAACGG.

As regards this clone: The read ends 3 residues before the CDR3 terminus; that terminus is restored from the germline J gene. The chain combines TRBV5-1 with TRBJ2-3, with D tentatively TRBD2 (7 bases). Trimming pared 4 bases from V and 4 bases from J, leaving 19 bases between. In germline, CDR1 is SGHRS, CDR2 YFSETQ. The CDR3 covers 16 residues. The part of the CDR3 DNA that was read is TGCGCCAGCAGCCCCCTGGGGGGGCTTTCCCCAGATACG. Amino acids: CASSPLGGLSPDT. The entire CDR3 protein reads CASSPLGGLSPDTQYF.

For this clone: The observed sequence ends 3 residues before the CDR3 terminus, with the missing tail filled in from the germline J gene. The chain uses TRBV20-1 and TRBJ1-2, with TRBD1 as a possible D gene (5 bases). The germline V gene has CDR1 DFQATT and CDR2 SNEGSKA (reference sequence). The CDR3 contains 11 residues. Incomplete CDR3 DNA: TGCAGTGCTAGAGTGGGCCGGGGG. This sequence encodes CSARVGRG. The whole CDR3 is CSARVGRGYTF.

A word on this clone: The read stops 3 residues short of the end of the CDR3; the missing end is completed from the germline J gene. The chain links TRBV20-1 to TRBJ2-1, with D possibly being TRBD2 (6 bases). The germline CDR1 and CDR2 sequences are DFQATT and SNEGSKA (reference sequence). The CDR3 runs to 13 residues. The germline V and J ends were trimmed by 7 bases and 5 bases, with 15 bases remaining between them. The CDR3 reads CSVGHRGNNEQFF. The covered CDR3 bases are TGCAGTGTCGGTCATCGGGGGAACAATGAG.

To note about this clone: The DNA ends 3 residues before the CDR3 does, and the rest of the CDR3 is filled in from the germline J gene. The J gene is TRBJ1-5, the V gene TRBV30; TRBD1 matches 10 bases. Trimming at V came to 2 bases and at J to 5 bases, leaving 6 bases not matched to a gene. Germline lookup yields CDR1 GTSNPN and CDR2 SVGIG (reference sequence). This CDR3 has 15 amino acids. The CDR3 protein is CAWSWGQGSHQPQHF. The sequenced CDR3 bases are TGTGCCTGGAGTTGGGGACAGGGGTCGCATCAGCCC.

Remarks on this clone: The read falls 3 residues short of the CDR3 end, and the missing part is taken from the germline J gene. The same CDR3 can be traced to other DNA sequences in this sample. V and J are TRBV20-1 and TRBJ1-6; D is perhaps TRBD1 (6 bases). The V end lost 4 bases, the J end lost 10 bases, and 14 bases lay between the germline ends. The CDR3 length is 13 residues. Germline CDR1 and CDR2: DFQATT and SNEGSKA (reference sequence). CDR3 DNA (partial): TGCAGTGCTACCCCAGGGGACGGCTCACCC. Amino acids: CSATPGDGSP. The CDR3 in its entirety is CSATPGDGSPLHF.

As to this clone: The read is 3 residues too short to cover the CDR3 end, so that end is filled in from the germline J gene. The rearrangement links TRBV30 to TRBJ2-3; 7 positions agree with TRBD1. Germline CDR1 reads GTSNPN; CDR2 reads SVGIG (reference sequence). The CDR3 covers 14 residues. Incomplete CDR3 DNA: TGTGCCTGGGTAGGGGACAGAAACCAAGAGACG. Encoded protein: CAWVGDRNQET. The full CDR3 protein reads CAWVGDRNQETQYF.